Below are 29 T cell receptor beta chains sequenced from a single sample in a study of blood T cell repertoires in COVID-19. Assay used: immunoSEQ multiplex PCR; TCRdb lists only in-frame clones, some missing. The sample records just over 200,000 clones, about 78% being singletons. The sequencing input was peripheral blood. These receptors were collected from a woman aged 70-85 years with acute or convalescent COVID-19.

This chain uses TRBV9 with TRBJ2-6; tentative D call: TRBD2 (5 bases). This CDR3 is 18 amino acids long. The ends were cut back, 4 bases at V and 0 bases at J, with 17 bases in the middle. Germline CDR1 SGDLS, CDR2 YYNGEE. CDR3 sequence: CASSFPRVGISGANVLTF. CDR3 nucleotides: TGTGCCAGCAGCTTCCCCCGCGTCGGGATCTCTGGGGCCAACGTCCTGACTTTC.

The chain combines TRBV3-1 (or the pseudogene TRBV3-2) with TRBJ2-7; D unclear. The V end lost 1 base, the J end lost 3 bases, and 10 bases lay between the germline ends. The CDR3 is 14 amino acids. Per germline, CDR1 LGHDT and CDR2 YNNKEL (reference sequence). CDR3 in amino acids: CASSQGVQVYEQYF. The CDR3 nucleotides are TGTGCCAGCAGCCAAGGAGTCCAGGTCTACGAGCAGTACTTC.

The chain joins TRBV7-9 to TRBJ2-3, with D uncertain. CDR1 is SEHNR and CDR2 is FQNEAQ in the germline V gene (reference sequence). V lost 5 bases and J 2 bases, leaving 14 bases between the germline ends. The CDR3 is made up of 15 amino acids. In nucleotides, the CDR3 is TGTGCCAGCAGCCCCCCTCGATCACTCACAGATACGCAGTATTTT. It translates to CASSPPRSLTDTQYF.

The V gene is TRBV27, the J gene TRBJ2-2, with TRBD2 identical over 11 bases. Germline trimming cut 3 bases from V and 6 bases from J; bases unmatched to any gene: 9. The CDR3 is 17 amino acids. The V gene's germline CDR1 is MNHEY and CDR2 SMNVEV (reference sequence). CDR3: CASSLVAGGVSSGELFF. CDR3 in DNA: TGTGCCAGCAGTTTGGTAGCGGGAGGGGTTTCGTCCGGGGAGCTGTTTTTT.

The sample holds a few counts of this clone. This sequence joins TRBV2 and TRBJ2-1, with D tentatively TRBD2 (6 bases). Trimming took 6 bases from V and 11 from J, leaving 14 bases between them. This CDR3 is built from 12 residues. Germline lookup yields CDR1 SNHLY and CDR2 FYNNEI. CDR3 residues: CASRPPSAKQFF. The CDR3 DNA follows: TGTGCCAGCAGGCCCCCTAGCGCCAAGCAGTTCTTC.

The chain couples TRBV24-1 to TRBJ2-1; D is undetermined. Germline-derived CDR1 and CDR2 are KGHDR and SFDVKD. Trimming removed 1 base at V and 4 bases at J, with 13 bases between. The CDR3 sequence is 16 residues long. The CDR3 region has the DNA TGTGCCACCAGTGATTTCGGGTCCAAATTATACAATGAGCAGTTCTTC. Amino acids: CATSDFGSKLYNEQFF.

This chain links TRBV2 with TRBJ2-2; 7 bases are shared with TRBD2. V shed 6 bases, J shed 6 bases, and the junction held 16 bases outside the gene matches. Germline CDR1 reads SNHLY; CDR2 reads FYNNEI. The CDR3 length is 17 residues. In DNA, the CDR3 is TGTGCCAGCAGCCGGGTCCTTGCGGGAGTTACCGCCGGGGAGCTGTTTTTT. Residues: CASSRVLAGVTAGELFF.

This rearrangement joins TRBV5-1 to TRBJ2-3; D is undetermined. This CDR3 is 12 amino acids long. The ends were cut back, 4 bases at V and 1 base at J, with 4 bases in the middle. Looked up from germline, CDR1 is SGHRS and CDR2 is YFSETQ. DNA for the CDR3: TGCGCCAGCAGCCCCGGCACAGATACGCAGTATTTT. It specifies CASSPGTDTQYF.

A note on this clone: The sample contains more than one DNA sequence encoding this CDR3. This chain joins TRBV5-1 and TRBJ2-5; TRBD2 matches 7 bases. This CDR3 has 15 residues. CDR1 SGHRS and CDR2 YFSETQ come from the germline V gene. The trim removed 0 bases at V and 3 bases at J, leaving 5 bases unmatched. Written as DNA, the CDR3 is TGCGCCAGCAGCTTGGGGGCTAGCGGTGAAGAGACCCAGTACTTC. Its translation: CASSLGASGEETQYF.

This clone came up a few times. The V and J genes are TRBV5-4 and TRBJ2-1; 8 bases align to TRBD2. CDR3 length: 14 amino acids. From germline, CDR1 is SGHNT and CDR2 YYREEE (reference sequence). The V segment lost 5 bases and the J segment 8 bases; nucleotides outside the gene matches: 9. This CDR3 is CASRPGLVSDEQFF. In DNA form, the CDR3 reads TGTGCCAGCAGGCCGGGACTAGTTTCCGATGAGCAGTTCTTC.

This clone was picked up one time. This chain connects TRBV6-5 to TRBJ2-1, with TRBD2 as a possible D gene (6 bases). The CDR3 runs 13 residues. Trimming shortened V by 6 bases and J by 5 bases, and 11 bases separated the two germline ends. Germline V gene lookup returns CDR1 MNHEY and CDR2 SVGAGI. CDR3 loop: CASSRRLDNEQFF. The CDR3 DNA sequence: TGTGCCAGCAGCCGCCGACTAGACAATGAGCAGTTCTTC.

The chain employs TRBV9 and TRBJ2-7, with a possible D match to TRBD2 (5 bases). This CDR3 is 12 amino acids long. Trimming pared 4 bases from V and 0 bases from J, leaving 5 bases between. Germline V gene data show CDR1 as SGDLS and CDR2 as YYNGEE. In DNA, the CDR3 is TGTGCCAGCAGCCGGGACTCCTACGAGCAGTACTTC. Encoded protein: CASSRDSYEQYF.

This clone was detected only a few times. This rearrangement joins TRBV9 to TRBJ1-1; D uncertain. The CDR3 contains 13 residues. Looked up from germline, CDR1 is SGDLS and CDR2 is YYNGEE. Trimming shortened V by 0 bases and J by 7 bases, and 10 bases separated the two germline ends. Here the CDR3 DNA reads TGTGCCAGCAGCGTAGCCAGCGTGGGTGAAGCTTTCTTT. Protein: CASSVASVGEAFF. The full variable domain, with the rest looked up from reference TRBV9 and TRBJ1-1, is DSGVTQTPKHLITATGQRVTLRCSPRSGDLSVYWYQQSLDQGLQFLIQYYNGEERAKGNILERFSAQQFPDLHSELNLSSLELGDSALYFCASSVASVGEAFFGQGTRLTVV.

This clone was detected only once. The CDR3 DNA follows: TGTGCCAGCTCACCCGACAGGAGCGAAGCTTTCTTT. Protein product: CASSPDRSEAFF. The V call is TRBV18, the J call TRBJ1-1; TRBD1 is a possible D gene (6 bases). V lost 3 bases to trimming and J lost 8 bases, with 10 bases between them. Germline V CDR1 and CDR2: KGHSH, LQKENI. This CDR3 is 12 amino acids long.

The gene calls are TRBV5-6 and TRBJ1-6, with a tentative D call TRBD1 (5 bases). V was clipped by 4 bases and J by 4 bases, with 15 bases between them. This CDR3 region has 16 residues. The germline V gene encodes CDR1 SGHDT and CDR2 YYEEEE. The CDR3 DNA follows: TGTGCCAGCAGCCCCACGGGACTGCAGTATAATTCACCCCTCCACTTT. Translating it yields CASSPTGLQYNSPLHF.

This sequence joins TRBV3-1 (or the pseudogene TRBV3-2) and TRBJ2-1; D is unclear. There are 15 residues in the CDR3. V lost 4 bases and J lost 0, with 10 bases in between. CDR1 and CDR2 (germline): LGHDT, YNNKEL (reference sequence). The CDR3 DNA reads as TGTGCCAGCAGCCCCCTCGTAGACTCCTACAATGAGCAGTTCTTC. Its protein is CASSPLVDSYNEQFF.

The gene calls are TRBV24-1 and TRBJ2-1; 10 nucleotides agree with TRBD2. J gave up 2 bases and V 3 bases, and 3 bases lay outside the gene matches. Germline lookup yields CDR1 KGHDR and CDR2 SFDVKD. The CDR3 spans 16 residues. DNA for the CDR3: TGTGCCACCAGTGATCCACTAGCGGGACCCTACAATGAGCAGTTCTTC. It translates to CATSDPLAGPYNEQFF.

The chain links TRBV28 to TRBJ2-1, with a tentative D call TRBD1 (5 bases). Trimming left V 2 bases short and J 9 bases short, with 5 bases between. There are 11 residues in the CDR3. Germline V gene sequence: CDR1 MDHEN, CDR2 SYDVKM. The CDR3 reads CASSLRGEQFF. The CDR3 nucleotides are TGTGCCAGCAGTTTAAGGGGTGAGCAGTTCTTC. Looking up the rest from reference TRBV28 and TRBJ2-1 gives the full variable domain: DVKVTQSSRYLVKRTGEKVFLECVQDMDHENMFWYRQDPGLGLRLIYFSYDVKMKEKGDIPEGYSVSREKKERFSLILESASTNQTSMYLCASSLRGEQFFGPGTRLTVL.

The table lists this clone with a few counts. The V and J genes are TRBV14 and TRBJ1-6; D is unclear. With 0 bases removed from V and 9 bases from J, the gap between germline ends came to 9 bases. The V gene's germline CDR1 is SGHDN and CDR2 FVKESK. The CDR3 sequence is 14 residues long. The CDR3 nucleotides are TGTGCCAGCAGCCAAGATGGGCCAACTTCACCCCTCCACTTT. Translation gives CASSQDGPTSPLHF.

This clone has just a few counts. The chain couples TRBV9 to TRBJ1-2, with 7 nucleotides matching TRBD1. CDR1 and CDR2 from the germline V gene are SGDLS and YYNGEE. The CDR3 has 14 residues. The V segment lost 4 bases and the J segment 6 bases; nucleotides outside the gene matches: 9. In DNA form, the CDR3 reads TGTGCCAGCAGCCAGGGGGGTCTTGTCAATGGCTACACCTTC. Its translation: CASSQGGLVNGYTF.

The chain couples TRBV7-9 to TRBJ1-2, with a tentative D call TRBD1 (6 bases). The V end lost 5 bases, the J end lost 5 bases, and 18 bases lay between the germline ends. Germline V gene sequence: CDR1 SEHNR, CDR2 FQNEAQ (reference sequence). The CDR3 runs to 15 residues. The CDR3 nucleotides are TGTGCCAGCAGCCCACCCACCACAGGGTCATATGGCTACACCTTC. Translated: CASSPPTTGSYGYTF.

V gene TRBV5-6 combines with J gene TRBJ1-2; perhaps TRBD1 as D (6 bases). From germline, CDR1 is SGHDT and CDR2 YYEEEE. With 0 bases removed from V and 3 bases from J, the gap between germline ends came to 9 bases. CDR3 size: 14 residues. For the CDR3, the DNA is TGTGCCAGCAGCTTGGTAGGACAGTACTATGGCTACACCTTC. It codes for CASSLVGQYYGYTF.

The chain combines TRBV7-2 with TRBJ2-7; D is perhaps TRBD2 (6 bases). The V end lost 3 bases, the J end lost 7 bases, and 13 bases lay between the germline ends. Looked up from germline, CDR1 is SGHTA and CDR2 is FQGNSA. The length of the CDR3 is 13 residues. CDR3 bases: TGTGCCAGCAGCTTCCTGGCCGGGGGAGAGCAGTACTTC. Its translation: CASSFLAGGEQYF.

V gene TRBV10-3 combines with J gene TRBJ1-3, with D possibly TRBD1 on 5 matching bases. Looked up from germline, CDR1 is ENHRY and CDR2 is SYGVKD. The V end lost 10 bases, the J end lost 0 bases, and 13 bases lay between the germline ends. The CDR3 totals 14 residues. The CDR3 reads CASGTEVSGNTIYF. CDR3 bases: TGTGCCAGCGGGACGGAGGTCTCTGGAAACACCATATATTTT.

The CDR3 reads CASRVREGGYEQYF. CDR3 nucleotide sequence: TGTGCCAGTCGCGTTAGGGAGGGAGGCTACGAGCAGTACTTC. The chain couples TRBV6-5 to TRBJ2-7, with 7 nucleotides matching TRBD2. V shed 9 bases, J shed 3 bases, and the junction held 11 bases outside the gene matches. The CDR3 extends over 14 amino acids. The germline gives CDR1 MNHEY, CDR2 SVGAGI.

V is TRBV5-1 and J is TRBJ1-4; TRBD1 agrees at 7 bases. Germline CDR1 is SGHRS and CDR2 is YFSETQ. The CDR3 contains 20 residues. V trimming: 0 bases; J trimming: 0 bases; junction bases outside the gene matches: 14. CDR3 sequence: CASSLALMSWDSATNEKLFF. CDR3 nucleotides: TGCGCCAGCAGCTTGGCCCTTATGTCATGGGACAGTGCAACTAATGAAAAACTGTTTTTT.

The chain is built from TRBV6-5 and TRBJ2-2, with D possibly TRBD2 on 6 matching bases. The germline V gene encodes CDR1 MNHEY and CDR2 SVGAGI. This CDR3 spans 14 amino acids. Trimming shortened V by 4 bases and J by 8 bases, and 14 bases separated the two germline ends. The CDR3 sequence: CASSLGLPKGELFF. CDR3 bases: TGTGCCAGCAGTTTGGGACTCCCAAAAGGGGAGCTGTTTTTT.

This chain joins TRBV12-3 or TRBV12-4 and TRBJ1-1, with D hard to call. The V end was cut by 0 bases, the J end by 7 bases, with 3 bases between. The CDR3 is 11 residues long. Written as DNA, the CDR3 is TGTGCCAGCAGTTTAGCCTTTGAAGCTTTCTTT. It yields the protein CASSLAFEAFF.

This clone came up a few times. The chain employs TRBV28 and TRBJ2-7, with TRBD1 matching 7 bases. V trimming: 6 bases; J trimming: 3 bases; junction bases outside the gene matches: 11. The CDR3 covers 15 residues. Germline V CDR1 and CDR2: MDHEN, SYDVKM. Here the CDR3 reads CASSAFQGVSYEQYF. The CDR3 coding sequence is TGTGCCAGCAGCGCATTTCAGGGGGTCAGCTACGAGCAGTACTTC. Based on the CDR3 plus reference TRBV28 and TRBJ2-7, the full variable domain is DVKVTQSSRYLVKRTGEKVFLECVQDMDHENMFWYRQDPGLGLRLIYFSYDVKMKEKGDIPEGYSVSREKKERFSLILESASTNQTSMYLCASSAFQGVSYEQYFGPGTRLTVT.